This TCR beta chain was recorded in a study of neoadjuvant anti-PD-1 for oral cavity cancer. General study findings and limits: TCR analyses covered only a few patients per response group.

Cohort: HPV-negative, locally advanced oral cavity squamous cell carcinoma patients. As for this clone: As yet, its antigen is unknown.

Produced via immunoSEQ multiplex PCR; TCRdb's table is partial and in-frame only. The sample has 5,000 or so clones; 55% to 75% are singletons. Sample: tumor tissue, taken before nivolumab (anti-PD-1) treatment. The sequence derives from a person aged 35 to 85 with oral cavity squamous cell carcinoma.

DNA of the CDR3: TGTGCCAGCTCAGAAGACAGGGGATCTGGAAACACCATATATTTT. Protein: CASSEDRGSGNTIYF. This chain connects TRBV18 to TRBJ1-3, with 8 bases that match TRBD1. In germline, CDR1 is KGHSH, CDR2 LQKENI. The CDR3 is 15 residues long. V dropped 5 bases and J dropped 1; count of bases not matched to a gene: 4.